The 10 T cell receptor beta chains given below trace back to one sample, sequenced in a study of T cell responses to AZD1222 COVID-19 vaccine. Measured with immunoSEQ multiplex PCR; TCRdb has only the in-frame clones, and not every one. The table lists roughly 120,000 clones, about 91% of them singletons, with about 5% in the top ten. The sample consisted of peripheral blood, taken on day 0 of AZD1222 vaccination. The receptors here all came from an adult in good health.

The genes are TRBV10-3 and TRBJ2-5; D possibly corresponds to TRBD2 (5 bases). This CDR3 has 13 residues. V dropped 8 bases and J dropped 1 base, with 11 bases sitting between them. From germline, CDR1 is ENHRY and CDR2 SYGVKD. CDR3 loop: CAIGGSGQETQYF. The DNA for the CDR3 is TGTGCCATCGGCGGGTCAGGCCAAGAGACCCAGTACTTC.

The genes are TRBV18 and TRBJ1-1, with 8 bases aligning to TRBD1. V shed 2 bases and J 1 base; nucleotides not matched to a gene: 6. CDR1 and CDR2 (germline): KGHSH, LQKENI. This CDR3 has 16 residues. CDR3 coding DNA: TGTGCCAGCTCACCAACGACAGGGGCTACGAACACTGAAGCTTTCTTT. The encoded protein is CASSPTTGATNTEAFF.

The gene calls are TRBV2 and TRBJ1-2; D ambiguous. The CDR3 length is 13 residues. Germline CDR1 SNHLY, CDR2 FYNNEI. Trimming shortened V by 0 bases and J by 2 bases, and 4 bases separated the two germline ends. Here the CDR3 DNA reads TGTGCCAGCAGTGAAGCGGGGAACTATGGCTACACCTTC. Translated, it gives CASSEAGNYGYTF. Filled out from reference TRBV2 and TRBJ1-2, the complete variable domain reads EPEVTQTPSHQVTQMGQEVILRCVPISNHLYFYWYRQILGQKVEFLVSFYNNEISEKSEIFDDQFSVERPDGSNFTLKIRSTKLEDSAMYFCASSEAGNYGYTFGSGTRLTVV.

The rearrangement links TRBV6-2 or TRBV6-3 to TRBJ2-2, with D uncertain. The CDR3 sequence is 13 residues long. The germline gives CDR1 MNHEY, CDR2 SVGEGT. The V gene lost 0 bases and the J gene lost 12 bases, with 11 bases spanning the gap. CDR3 DNA: TGTGCCAGCAGTTACTCGGCGCGCATCCAGCTGTTTTTT. The encoded protein is CASSYSARIQLFF.

This chain connects TRBV28 to TRBJ1-2; maybe TRBD1 (5 bases). This CDR3 contains 16 residues. The V gene's germline CDR1 is MDHEN and CDR2 SYDVKM. The ends were cut back, 3 bases at V and 2 bases at J, with 16 bases in the middle. As DNA, the CDR3 is TGTGCCAGCAGTTTCCCTGGGGCAACCTGGAACTATGGCTACACCTTC. This translates into CASSFPGATWNYGYTF.

The chain has TRBV28 and TRBJ2-1; D possibly matches TRBD1 or TRBD2 (5 bases each). The CDR3 has 12 residues. CDR1 is MDHEN and CDR2 is SYDVKM in the germline V gene. Deletions cut 8 bases from V and 5 bases from J, with 10 bases between. For the CDR3, the DNA is TGTGCCAGCTCGGGACGGAACAATGAGCAGTTCTTC. It translates to CASSGRNNEQFF.

This chain links TRBV5-1 with TRBJ1-2, with a possible D match to TRBD1 (5 bases). From germline, CDR1 is SGHRS and CDR2 YFSETQ. Trimming removed 3 bases from V and 5 bases from J, with 8 bases in between. The CDR3 extends over 12 amino acids. The CDR3 DNA sequence: TGCGCCAGCAGCTCGACAGTGTATGGCTACACCTTC. This encodes CASSSTVYGYTF.

This chain joins TRBV6-6 and TRBJ2-5; no firm D call. Trimming took 0 bases from V and 4 from J, leaving 9 bases between them. The CDR3 covers 14 residues. Germline CDR1 is MNHNY and CDR2 is SVGAGI (reference sequence). The CDR3 region has the DNA TGTGCCAGCAGTTACTCGACATTAACAGAGACCCAGTACTTC. Protein sequence: CASSYSTLTETQYF.

The chain couples TRBV19 to TRBJ1-4; unclear D gene. The CDR3 sequence is 13 residues long. Trimming pared 5 bases from V and 8 bases from J, leaving 12 bases between. Germline V gene sequence: CDR1 LNHDA, CDR2 SQIVND (reference sequence). CDR3 sequence reads: CASSRKMGEKLFF. Here the CDR3 DNA reads TGTGCCAGTAGTCGGAAAATGGGCGAAAAACTGTTTTTT.

This chain connects TRBV2 to TRBJ2-5; D is ambiguous. V lost 6 bases and J lost 4, with 21 bases in between. The CDR3 length is 16 residues. Germline loops: CDR1 SNHLY, CDR2 FYNNEI. For the CDR3, the DNA is TGTGCCAGCAGGGCTCATCAGACACACCAGGTAGAGACCCAGTACTTC. Amino acids: CASRAHQTHQVETQYF.